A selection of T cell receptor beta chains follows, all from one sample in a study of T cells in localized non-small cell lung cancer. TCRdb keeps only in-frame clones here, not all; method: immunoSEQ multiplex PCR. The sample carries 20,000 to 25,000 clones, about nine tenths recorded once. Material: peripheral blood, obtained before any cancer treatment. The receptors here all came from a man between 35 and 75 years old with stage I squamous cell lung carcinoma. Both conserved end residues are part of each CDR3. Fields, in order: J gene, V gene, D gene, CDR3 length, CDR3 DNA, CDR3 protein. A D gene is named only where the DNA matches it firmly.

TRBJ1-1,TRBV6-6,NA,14,TGTGCCAGCAGTCCCCCGGGAGGGGGCACTGAAGCTTTCTTT,CASSPPGGGTEAFF
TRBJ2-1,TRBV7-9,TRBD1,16,TGTGCCAGCAGCGACACAGGGGGCGCCTCCTACAATGAGCAGTTCTTC,CASSDTGGASYNEQFF
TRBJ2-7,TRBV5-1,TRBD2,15,TGCGCCAGCAGCTCACGTAGCGGGGGGGCTAACGAGCAGTACTTC,CASSSRSGGANEQYF
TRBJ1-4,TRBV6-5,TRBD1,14,TGTGCCAGCAGTTACTCCGGACAGGGTGAAAAACTGTTTTTT,CASSYSGQGEKLFF
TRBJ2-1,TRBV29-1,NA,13,TGCAGCGTTGTGAGGTCTCCCTACAATGAGCAGTTCTTC,CSVVRSPYNEQFF
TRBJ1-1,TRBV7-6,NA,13,TGTGCCAGCAGCCCCCTTGGAGACACTGAAGCTTTCTTT,CASSPLGDTEAFF
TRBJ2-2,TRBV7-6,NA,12,TGTGCCAGCAGCGGTATGACCGGGGAGCTGTTTTTT,CASSGMTGELFF
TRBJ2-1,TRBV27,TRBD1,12,TGTGCCAGCGGGGACAGGGGCAATGAGCAGTTCTTC,CASGDRGNEQFF
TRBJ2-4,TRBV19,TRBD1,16,TGTGCCAGTAGTATGGTAGGACAGGGGGCCAAAAACATTCAGTACTTC,CASSMVGQGAKNIQYF
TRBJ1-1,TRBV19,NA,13,TGTGCCACCCGGCCGGGGGGCAGCACTGAAGCTTTCTTT,CATRPGGSTEAFF
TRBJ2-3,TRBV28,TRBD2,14,TGTGCCAGCAGTGTTTCGACTAGCGGGGGCTCTCAGTATTTT,CASSVSTSGGSQYF
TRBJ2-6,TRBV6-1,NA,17,TGTGCCAGCAGTGAAGACACCGGGGCCTCTGGGGCCAACGTCCTGACTTTC,CASSEDTGASGANVLTF
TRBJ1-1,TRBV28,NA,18,TGTGCCAGCAGTTTTGTCGTTTACACAGGGACTCAGGACACTGAAGCTTTCTTT,CASSFVVYTGTQDTEAFF
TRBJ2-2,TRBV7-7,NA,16,TGTGCCAGCAGCTTAGGCCCGGGCCTGGGTGGCGGGGAGCTGTTTTTT,CASSLGPGLGGGELFF